The 12 T cell receptor beta chains reported below all come from one sample, sequenced in a study of T cell responses to AZD1222 COVID-19 vaccine. Only in-frame clones appear in the TCRdb table, and some are missing; sequencing was by immunoSEQ multiplex PCR. The sample yields approximately 140,000 clones, more than 85% seen once. The input for sequencing was peripheral blood, taken on day 0 of AZD1222 vaccination. Every receptor here comes from an adult in good health.

The rearrangement uses TRBV5-6 and TRBJ1-1, with D unclear. Germline lookup yields CDR1 SGHDT and CDR2 YYEEEE. CDR3 length: 14 amino acids. Trimming removed 0 bases from V and 4 bases from J, with 10 bases in between. DNA for the CDR3: TGTGCCAGCAGCTTGGGTGGGCGCGGCACTGAAGCTTTCTTT. Amino acid sequence: CASSLGGRGTEAFF.

The chain's CDR3 is CASSQYRGVGVGEQFF. CDR3 nucleotide sequence: TGTGCCAGCAGCCAATACAGGGGGGTAGGTGTAGGTGAGCAGTTCTTC. V usage is TRBV7-2 and J usage is TRBJ2-1, with 8 bases identical to TRBD1. The CDR3 extends over 16 amino acids. CDR1 and CDR2 from the germline V gene are SGHTA and FQGNSA. V dropped 5 bases and J dropped 9; count of bases not matched to a gene: 15.

The chain is built from TRBV3-1 (or the pseudogene TRBV3-2) and TRBJ1-1; TRBD1 agrees at 7 bases. CDR3 length equals 15 residues. Germline CDR1 is LGHDT and CDR2 is YNNKEL (reference sequence). The ends lost 4 bases at V and 11 bases at J; junction bases unmatched: 16. Here the CDR3 DNA reads TGTGCCAGCAGCCCGAGGCTAGGGGGCACGGACGTGGCTTTCTTT. This gives the protein CASSPRLGGTDVAFF.

The chain carries TRBV12-5 and TRBJ1-1, with a tentative D call TRBD1 (5 bases). The germline V gene encodes CDR1 LGHNT and CDR2 FRNRAP. Trimming removed 5 bases at V and 4 bases at J, with 11 bases between. This CDR3 has 13 residues. CDR3 in amino acids: CASGLGGGTEAFF. CDR3 DNA sequence: TGTGCTAGTGGTCTGGGTGGGGGCACTGAAGCTTTCTTT.

The chain joins TRBV12-3 or TRBV12-4 to TRBJ2-1; no definite D call. CDR3 length: 12 amino acids. V was trimmed by 0 bases and J by 5 bases, leaving 2 bases between them. The CDR3: CASSLAHNEQFF. As DNA, the CDR3 is TGTGCCAGCAGTTTAGCTCACAATGAGCAGTTCTTC.

The chain couples TRBV6-6 to TRBJ2-1; 12 bases fit TRBD2. The germline V gene encodes CDR1 MNHNY and CDR2 SVGAGI (reference sequence). There are 15 residues in the CDR3. V shed 6 bases and J 4 bases; nucleotides not matched to a gene: 4. The DNA of the CDR3 is TGTGCCAGCAGCGGGACTAGCGGGCAGTACAATGAGCAGTTCTTC. Translating gives CASSGTSGQYNEQFF.

The chain couples TRBV19 to TRBJ2-7, with 7 bases identical to TRBD1. Per the germline V gene, CDR1 is LNHDA and CDR2 is SQIVND (reference sequence). With V trimmed by 7 bases and J by 2 bases, 8 bases remained unmatched. The length of the CDR3 is 14 residues. The CDR3 here is CASTRQGGTYEQYF. The CDR3 DNA follows: TGTGCCAGTACCCGACAGGGTGGGACCTACGAGCAGTACTTC. Full variable domain (outside the CDR3, taken from reference TRBV19 and TRBJ2-7): DGGITQSPKYLFRKEGQNVTLSCEQNLNHDAMYWYRQDPGQGLRLIYYSQIVNDFQKGDIAEGYSVSREKKESFPLTVTSAQKNPTAFYLCASTRQGGTYEQYFGPGTRLTVT.

The chain has TRBV5-6 and TRBJ2-1; maybe TRBD2 (5 bases). The CDR3 extends over 13 amino acids. V was clipped by 0 bases and J by 9 bases, with 10 bases between them. Germline CDR1 and CDR2: SGHDT and YYEEEE. The CDR3 nucleotides are TGTGCCAGCAGCTTGGTATCTAGCACTGAGCAGTTCTTC. This encodes CASSLVSSTEQFF.

V usage is TRBV29-1 and J usage is TRBJ2-3; 9 bases align to TRBD2. CDR1 SQVTM and CDR2 ANQGSEA come from the germline V gene. The J segment lost 4 bases and the V segment lost 4 bases, leaving 9 bases of the junction unmatched. The CDR3 contains 15 residues. CDR3 residues: CSVVGTSGSADTQYF. In DNA form, the CDR3 reads TGCAGCGTTGTAGGAACTAGCGGGTCAGCAGATACGCAGTATTTT.

The J gene is TRBJ1-1, the V gene TRBV18; tentatively, D is TRBD1 (5 bases). The V and J ends lost 4 bases and 4 bases respectively, with 22 bases between them. This CDR3 region has 17 residues. CDR1 and CDR2 (germline): KGHSH, LQKENI. The chain's CDR3 is CASSQLPGTLVGTEAFF. The CDR3 DNA is TGTGCCAGCTCACAATTACCCGGGACCCTGGTTGGCACTGAAGCTTTCTTT.

The gene calls are TRBV20-1 and TRBJ1-2; 9 bases match TRBD1. The CDR3 length is 15 residues. J lost 1 base, V lost 3 bases, and 6 bases had no gene match. Germline CDR1 DFQATT, CDR2 SNEGSKA (reference sequence). This chain's CDR3 is CSASFGTGSNYGYTF. The CDR3 DNA is TGCAGTGCTAGTTTCGGGACAGGGAGTAACTATGGCTACACCTTC.

The chain carries TRBV6-2 or TRBV6-3 and TRBJ1-5; tentative D call: TRBD1 (5 bases). Germline V gene data show CDR1 as MNHEY and CDR2 as SVGEGT. This CDR3 is built from 14 residues. The V end was cut by 6 bases, the J end by 3 bases, with 12 bases between. The CDR3 region has the DNA TGTGCCAGCAGCTGGGACTGGGACAATCAGCCCCAGCATTTT. This encodes CASSWDWDNQPQHF.